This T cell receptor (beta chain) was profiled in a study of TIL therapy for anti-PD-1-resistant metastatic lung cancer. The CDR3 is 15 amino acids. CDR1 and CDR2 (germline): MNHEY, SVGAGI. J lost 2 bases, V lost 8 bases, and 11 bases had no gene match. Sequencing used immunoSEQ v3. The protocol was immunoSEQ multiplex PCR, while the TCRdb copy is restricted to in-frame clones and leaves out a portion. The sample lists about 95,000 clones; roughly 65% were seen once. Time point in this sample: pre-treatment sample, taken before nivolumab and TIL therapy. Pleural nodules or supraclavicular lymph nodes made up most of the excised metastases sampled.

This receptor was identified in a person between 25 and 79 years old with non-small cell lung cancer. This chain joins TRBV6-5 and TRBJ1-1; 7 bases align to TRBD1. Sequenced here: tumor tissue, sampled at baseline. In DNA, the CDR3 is TGTGCCAGCGTCCAGGGGGGCGTCCGCAACACTGAAGCTTTCTTT. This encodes CASVQGGVRNTEAFF.